This TCR beta chain was sequenced during a study of blood T cell repertoires in COVID-19. About the study: Whether acute or convalescent, the COVID-19 samples came from the United States, Italy and Spain.

The CDR3 spans 15 residues. Trimming shortened V by 3 bases and J by 0 bases, and 12 bases separated the two germline ends. The germline V gene has CDR1 DFQATT and CDR2 SNEGSKA (reference sequence). Some clones are missing from TCRdb's copy, which holds only in-frame ones; the method was immunoSEQ multiplex PCR. The sample yields some 100,000 clones, approximately 86% seen once. The receptor's source is a woman in her 70s with acute or convalescent COVID-19. Sequenced sample: peripheral blood. The rearrangement links TRBV20-1 to TRBJ2-1, with D perhaps matching TRBD2 (5 bases). The CDR3 region is CSASVRVASYNEQFF. The CDR3 DNA reads TGCAGTGCTAGTGTGCGGGTAGCCTCCTACAATGAGCAGTTCTTC.